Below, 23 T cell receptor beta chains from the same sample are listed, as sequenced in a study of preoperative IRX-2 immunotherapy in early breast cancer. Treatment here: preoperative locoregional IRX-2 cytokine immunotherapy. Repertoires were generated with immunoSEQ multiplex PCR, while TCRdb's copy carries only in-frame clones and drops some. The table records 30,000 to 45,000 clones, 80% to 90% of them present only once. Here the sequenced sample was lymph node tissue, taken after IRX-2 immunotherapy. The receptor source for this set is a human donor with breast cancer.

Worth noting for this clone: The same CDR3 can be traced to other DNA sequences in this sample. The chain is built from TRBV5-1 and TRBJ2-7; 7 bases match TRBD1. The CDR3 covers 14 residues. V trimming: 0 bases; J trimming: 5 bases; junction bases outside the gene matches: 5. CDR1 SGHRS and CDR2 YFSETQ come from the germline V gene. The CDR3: CASSLGDRAHEQYF. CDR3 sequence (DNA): TGCGCCAGCAGCTTGGGCGACAGGGCCCACGAGCAGTACTTC.

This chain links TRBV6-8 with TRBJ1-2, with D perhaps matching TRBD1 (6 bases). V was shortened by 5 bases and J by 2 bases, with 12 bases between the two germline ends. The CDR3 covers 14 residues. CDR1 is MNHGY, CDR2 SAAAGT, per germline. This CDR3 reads CASSRQAFNYGYTF. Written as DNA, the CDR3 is TGTGCCAGCAGTCGACAGGCCTTCAACTATGGCTACACCTTC.

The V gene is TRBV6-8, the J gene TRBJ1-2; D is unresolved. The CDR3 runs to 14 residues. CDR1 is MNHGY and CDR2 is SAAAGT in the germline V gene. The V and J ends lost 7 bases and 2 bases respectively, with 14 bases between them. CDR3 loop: CASTPGQANYGYTF. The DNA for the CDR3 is TGTGCCAGCACCCCCGGGCAGGCCAACTATGGCTACACCTTC.

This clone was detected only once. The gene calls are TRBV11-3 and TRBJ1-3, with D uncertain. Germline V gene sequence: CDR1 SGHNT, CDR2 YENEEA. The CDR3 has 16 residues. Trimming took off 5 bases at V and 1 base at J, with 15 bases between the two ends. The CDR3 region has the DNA TGTGCCAGCAGCCCTGAGGGCGCTTGGTCTGGAAACACCATATATTTT. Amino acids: CASSPEGAWSGNTIYF.

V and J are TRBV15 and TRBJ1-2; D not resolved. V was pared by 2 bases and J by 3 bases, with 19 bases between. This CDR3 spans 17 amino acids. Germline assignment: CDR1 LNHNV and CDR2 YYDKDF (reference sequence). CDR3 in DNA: TGTGCCACCAGCAGACCCGGACCTTTAACTGGAGACTATGGCTACACCTTC. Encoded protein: CATSRPGPLTGDYGYTF.

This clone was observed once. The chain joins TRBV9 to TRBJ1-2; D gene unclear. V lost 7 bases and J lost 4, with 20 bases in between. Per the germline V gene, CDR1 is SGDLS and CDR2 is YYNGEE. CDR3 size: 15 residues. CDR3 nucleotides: TGTGCCAGCGGACCCCCAGCAGCTAGATCCTATGGCTACACCTTC. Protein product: CASGPPAARSYGYTF.

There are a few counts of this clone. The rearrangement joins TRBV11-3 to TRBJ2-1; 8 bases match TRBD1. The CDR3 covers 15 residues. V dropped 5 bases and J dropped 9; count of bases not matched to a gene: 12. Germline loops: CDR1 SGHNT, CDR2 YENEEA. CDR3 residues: CASSAGQGAFGEQFF. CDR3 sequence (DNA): TGTGCCAGCAGCGCAGGGCAGGGGGCGTTTGGTGAGCAGTTCTTC.

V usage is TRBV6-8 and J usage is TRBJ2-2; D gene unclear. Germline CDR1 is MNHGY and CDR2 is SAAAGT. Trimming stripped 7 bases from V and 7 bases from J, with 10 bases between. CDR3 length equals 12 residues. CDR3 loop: CASKKEGGELFF. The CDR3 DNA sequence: TGTGCCAGCAAAAAGGAAGGCGGGGAGCTGTTTTTT.

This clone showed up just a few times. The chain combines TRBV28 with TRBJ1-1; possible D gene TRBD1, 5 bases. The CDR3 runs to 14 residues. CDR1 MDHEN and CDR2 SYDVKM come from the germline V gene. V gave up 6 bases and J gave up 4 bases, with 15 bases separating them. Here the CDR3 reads CASRRSGRSTEAFF. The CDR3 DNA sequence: TGTGCCAGCAGGCGGTCAGGGAGGAGCACTGAAGCTTTCTTT.

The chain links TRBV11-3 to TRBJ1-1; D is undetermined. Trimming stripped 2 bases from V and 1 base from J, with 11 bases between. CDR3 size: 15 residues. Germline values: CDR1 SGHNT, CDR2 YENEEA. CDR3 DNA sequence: TGTGCCAGCAGCTTATTAGCGGCCGGGAACACTGAAGCTTTCTTT. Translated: CASSLLAAGNTEAFF.

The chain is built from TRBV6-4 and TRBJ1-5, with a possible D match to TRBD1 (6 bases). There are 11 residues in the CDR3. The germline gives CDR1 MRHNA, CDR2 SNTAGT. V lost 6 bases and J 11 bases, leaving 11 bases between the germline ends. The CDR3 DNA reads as TGTGCCAGCAGCTCCCGACAGGCCCAGCATTTT. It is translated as CASSSRQAQHF.

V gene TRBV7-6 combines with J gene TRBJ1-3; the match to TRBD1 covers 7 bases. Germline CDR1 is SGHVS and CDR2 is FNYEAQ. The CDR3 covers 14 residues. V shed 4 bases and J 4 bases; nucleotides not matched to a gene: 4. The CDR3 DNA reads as TGTGCCAGCAGCTCACCGGGACAGGGAAACACCATATATTTT. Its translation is CASSSPGQGNTIYF.

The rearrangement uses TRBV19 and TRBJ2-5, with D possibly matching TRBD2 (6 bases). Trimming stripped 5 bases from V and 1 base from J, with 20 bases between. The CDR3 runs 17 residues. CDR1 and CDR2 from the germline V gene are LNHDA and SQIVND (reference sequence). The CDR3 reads CASSPQFGGSTQETQYF. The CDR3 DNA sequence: TGTGCCAGTAGTCCCCAATTCGGGGGTAGCACCCAAGAGACCCAGTACTTC.

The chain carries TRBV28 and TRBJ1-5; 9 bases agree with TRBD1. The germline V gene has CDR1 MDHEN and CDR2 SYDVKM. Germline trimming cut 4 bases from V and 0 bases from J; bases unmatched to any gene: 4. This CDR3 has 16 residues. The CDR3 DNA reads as TGTGCCAGCAGTTCCCAACAGGGGGCTAGCAATCAGCCCCAGCATTTT. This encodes CASSSQQGASNQPQHF. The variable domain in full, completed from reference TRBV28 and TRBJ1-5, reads DVKVTQSSRYLVKRTGEKVFLECVQDMDHENMFWYRQDPGLGLRLIYFSYDVKMKEKGDIPEGYSVSREKKERFSLILESASTNQTSMYLCASSSQQGASNQPQHFGDGTRLSIL.

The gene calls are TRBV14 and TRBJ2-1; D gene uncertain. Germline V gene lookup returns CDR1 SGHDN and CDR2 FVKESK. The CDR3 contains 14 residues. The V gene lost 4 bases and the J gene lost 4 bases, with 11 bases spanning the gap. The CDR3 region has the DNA TGTGCCAGCAGCCGCATACTGGGATACAATGAGCAGTTCTTC. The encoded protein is CASSRILGYNEQFF.

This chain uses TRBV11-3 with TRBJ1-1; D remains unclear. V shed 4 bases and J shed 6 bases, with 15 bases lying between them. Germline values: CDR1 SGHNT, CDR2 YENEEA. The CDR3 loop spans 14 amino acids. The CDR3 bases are TGTGCCAGCAGCTACGACCCACGCGGCGCTGAAGCTTTCTTT. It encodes CASSYDPRGAEAFF.

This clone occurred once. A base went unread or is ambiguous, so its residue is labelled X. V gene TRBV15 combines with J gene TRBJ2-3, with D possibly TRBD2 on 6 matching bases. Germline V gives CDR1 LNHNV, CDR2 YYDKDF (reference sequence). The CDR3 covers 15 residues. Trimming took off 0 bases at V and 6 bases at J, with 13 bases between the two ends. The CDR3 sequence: CATSREAGXPDTQYF. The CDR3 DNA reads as TGTGCCACCAGCAGAGAGGCGGGGRGTCCCGATACGCAGTATTTT.

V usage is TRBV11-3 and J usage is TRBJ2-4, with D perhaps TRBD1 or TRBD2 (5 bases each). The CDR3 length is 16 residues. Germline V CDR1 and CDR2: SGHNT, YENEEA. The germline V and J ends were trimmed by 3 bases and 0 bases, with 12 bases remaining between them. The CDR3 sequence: CASSLAGTLAKNIQYF. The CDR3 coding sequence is TGTGCCAGCAGCTTGGCCGGGACGTTAGCCAAAAACATTCAGTACTTC.

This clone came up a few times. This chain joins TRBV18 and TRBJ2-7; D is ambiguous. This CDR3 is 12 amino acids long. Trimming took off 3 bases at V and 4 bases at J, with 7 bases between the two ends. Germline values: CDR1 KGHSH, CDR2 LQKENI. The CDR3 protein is CASSPRGYEQYF. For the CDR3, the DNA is TGTGCCAGCTCACCTAGAGGTTACGAGCAGTACTTC.

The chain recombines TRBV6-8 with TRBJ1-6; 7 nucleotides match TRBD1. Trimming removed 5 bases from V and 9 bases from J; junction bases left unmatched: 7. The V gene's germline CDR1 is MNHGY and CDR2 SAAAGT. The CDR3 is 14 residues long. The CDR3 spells CASSEVAGGSPLHF. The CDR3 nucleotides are TGTGCCAGCAGTGAGGTGGCAGGGGGTTCACCCCTCCACTTT.

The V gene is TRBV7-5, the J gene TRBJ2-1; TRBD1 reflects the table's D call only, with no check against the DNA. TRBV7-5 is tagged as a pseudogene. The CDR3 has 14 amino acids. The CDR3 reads CASSSVVSGQGEFF. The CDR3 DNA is TGTGCCAGCAGCTCCGTCGTGAGTGGACAGGGCGAGTTCTTC.

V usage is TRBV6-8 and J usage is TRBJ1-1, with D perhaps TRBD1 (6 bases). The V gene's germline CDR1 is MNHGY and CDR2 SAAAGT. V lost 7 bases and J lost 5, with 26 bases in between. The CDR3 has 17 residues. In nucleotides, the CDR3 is TGTGCCAGCACTAACGAGAGGGGGTCCTTTTTAAGGACTGAAGCTTTCTTT. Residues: CASTNERGSFLRTEAFF.

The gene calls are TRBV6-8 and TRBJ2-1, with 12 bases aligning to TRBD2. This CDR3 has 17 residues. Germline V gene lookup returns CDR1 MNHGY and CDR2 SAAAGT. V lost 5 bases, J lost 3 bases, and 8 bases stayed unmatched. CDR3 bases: TGTGCCAGCAGTCCCCGACTAGCGGGGGACTTCTACAATGAGCAGTTCTTC. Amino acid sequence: CASSPRLAGDFYNEQFF.